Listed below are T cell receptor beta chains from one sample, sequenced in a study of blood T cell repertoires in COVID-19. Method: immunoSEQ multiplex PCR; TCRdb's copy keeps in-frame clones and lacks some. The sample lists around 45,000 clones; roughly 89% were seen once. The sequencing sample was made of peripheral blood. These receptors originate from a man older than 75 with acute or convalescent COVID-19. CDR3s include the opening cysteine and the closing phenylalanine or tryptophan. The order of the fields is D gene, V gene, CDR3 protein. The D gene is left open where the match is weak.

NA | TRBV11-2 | CASSLVSRNTEAFF
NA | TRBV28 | CASSRNSPLHF
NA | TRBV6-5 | CASSFRRSNSPLHF
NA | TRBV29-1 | CSVDRVVYGYTF
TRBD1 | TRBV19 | CASKDRDHGYTF
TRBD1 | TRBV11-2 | CASSLRRQGGMFF
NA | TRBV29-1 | CSASRGTNTEAFF
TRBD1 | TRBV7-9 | CASSSGTGRQETQYF
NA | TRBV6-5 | CASSYADTEAFF
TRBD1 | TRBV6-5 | CASRAGTGEGGELFF
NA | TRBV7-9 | CASRRHFGEKLFF
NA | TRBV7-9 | CASSGRGSTDTQYF
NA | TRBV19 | CASSIVGPTRRETQYF
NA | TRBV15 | CATKLERNYGYTF
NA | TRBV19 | CASSKRRDGNTDTQYF
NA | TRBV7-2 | CASSLAAGFQYEQYF
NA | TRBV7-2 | CASSLGREYNYGYTF
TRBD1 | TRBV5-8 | CASSLMGQGGEQFF
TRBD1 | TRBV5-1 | CASSGWDRADGYTF
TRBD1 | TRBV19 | CASSQGTGMSYEQYF
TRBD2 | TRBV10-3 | CATARGVQETQYF
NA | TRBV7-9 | CASSLGPRGHSGTGELFF
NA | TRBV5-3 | CARSSDSGTGANVLTF
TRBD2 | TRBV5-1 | CASSLALAGSQETQYF
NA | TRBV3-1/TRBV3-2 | CASSPAGFVREKLFF
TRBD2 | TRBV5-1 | CASSLSAGLVAYNEQFF
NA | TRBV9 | CASSGRGGYEQYF
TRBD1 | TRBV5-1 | CASSLQGGSYNEQFF
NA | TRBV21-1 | CASSKVGTGPRVNTEAFF
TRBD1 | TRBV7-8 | CASSRRQGPYEQYF
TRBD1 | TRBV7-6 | CASSATDRGLYEQYF
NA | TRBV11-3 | CASSRLGSSYNEQFF
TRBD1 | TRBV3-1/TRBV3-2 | CATGTAHYEQYF
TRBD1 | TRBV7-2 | CASSFIGQGARNEQFF
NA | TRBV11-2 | CASSAQGRYGYTF
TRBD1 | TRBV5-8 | CASSPGQGVLKNEKLFF
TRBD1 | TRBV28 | CASTVGQGPQPQHF
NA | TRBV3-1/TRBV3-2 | CASSPAYRTDNYGYTF
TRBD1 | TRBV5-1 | CASNRGPQAYEQYF
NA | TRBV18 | CASSPNGGSYEQYF
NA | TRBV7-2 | CASSLVAGELQYF
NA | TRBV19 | CASSIDKETQYF
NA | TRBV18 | CASSPGARRDEKLFF
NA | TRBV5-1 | CASSLGPGRNQPQHF
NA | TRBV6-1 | CASSETLRGNQPQHF
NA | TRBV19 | CASSNGQPNFGEQFF